This is a list of T cell receptor beta chains from one sample in a study of cytomegalovirus exposure and HLA in healthy donors. The assay was immunoSEQ multiplex PCR, and TCRdb's table has in-frame clones only and misses some. Among roughly 150,000 clones listed, more than 65% were seen once. Source material: PBMCs. Every receptor here comes from a man under 40 in good health and CMV-seropositive. CDR3s include the opening cysteine and the closing phenylalanine or tryptophan. A D gene is named only where the DNA matches it firmly. Only some rows state a clone size, as once, few, many or a class for expanded clones.

v_call	clone_size	d_call	j_call	cdr3_aa	cdr3_nt
TRBV11-2	once	NA	TRBJ1-1	CASSLAGGNTEAFF	TGTGCCAGCAGCTTAGCGGGAGGGAACACTGAAGCTTTCTTT
TRBV7-9	few	NA	TRBJ1-2	CSSSLYPRGTNYGYTF	TGTTCCAGCAGCTTATATCCCAGGGGAACTAACTATGGCTACACCTTC
TRBV14	NA	NA	TRBJ2-2	CASSHLLAVAELFF	TGTGCCAGCAGCCACTTACTAGCTGTAGCGGAGCTGTTTTTT
TRBV15	NA	NA	TRBJ2-4	CATSLRSHGIQYF	TGTGCCACCAGCCTTCGGTCCCACGGCATTCAGTACTTC
TRBV2	NA	NA	TRBJ2-7	CASSEQGSSYEQYF	TGTGCCAGCAGTGAACAGGGAAGCTCCTACGAGCAGTACTTC
TRBV18	once	NA	TRBJ1-5	CASSPLKTENQPQHF	TGTGCCAGCTCACCACTAAAGACGGAGAATCAGCCCCAGCATTTT
TRBV6-5	NA	NA	TRBJ1-2	CASTRKGGELLGYTF	TGTGCCAGCACCAGAAAGGGCGGGGAACTGCTTGGCTACACCTTC
TRBV5-8	NA	TRBD1	TRBJ2-1	CASSRYRGSVNEQFF	TGTGCCAGCAGCCGATACAGGGGATCGGTCAATGAGCAGTTCTTC
TRBV15	NA	NA	TRBJ2-1	CATRSRYNEQFF	TGTGCCACCAGGTCTAGATACAATGAGCAGTTCTTC
TRBV5-6	NA	NA	TRBJ2-1	CASSLAARDFNEQFF	TGTGCCAGCAGCTTGGCGGCTAGGGACTTTAATGAGCAGTTCTTC
TRBV6-1	NA	NA	TRBJ1-2	CASSEEQGYTF	TGTGCCAGCAGTGAAGAACAGGGCTACACCTTC
TRBV4-3	once	TRBD1	TRBJ1-1	CASSQGHRGKTEAFF	TGCGCCAGCAGCCAGGGCCACAGGGGTAAGACTGAAGCTTTCTTT
TRBV7-9	NA	TRBD2	TRBJ2-7	CASSSGLAVTYEQYF	TGTGCCAGCAGCTCGGGACTAGCGGTAACCTACGAGCAGTACTTC
TRBV30	once	NA	TRBJ1-1	CAWQREGWTEAFF	TGTGCCTGGCAGAGGGAGGGGTGGACTGAAGCTTTCTTT
TRBV4-1	NA	TRBD1	TRBJ1-4	CASSQETGINEKLFF	TGCGCCAGCAGCCAAGAGACAGGGATCAATGAAAAACTGTTTTTT
TRBV6-5	NA	TRBD1	TRBJ2-3	CASSQTGVGDTQYF	TGTGCCAGCAGCCAAACAGGGGTAGGAGATACGCAGTATTTT
TRBV27	NA	TRBD2	TRBJ2-1	CASSAFEASGEQFF	TGTGCCAGCAGTGCCTTTGAGGCTAGCGGGGAGCAGTTCTTC
TRBV27	few	NA	TRBJ2-4	CASSLSTLGRNSQYF	TGTGCCAGCAGTTTATCTACGTTGGGCAGGAACAGTCAGTACTTC
TRBV10-3	NA	TRBD1	TRBJ2-1	CAISESIGDRGQQFF	TGTGCCATCAGTGAGTCGATTGGGGACAGGGGGCAGCAGTTCTTC
TRBV5-5	NA	TRBD1	TRBJ1-4	CASSPGTVPEKLFF	TGTGCCAGCAGCCCCGGGACAGTACCCGAAAAACTGTTTTTT
TRBV27	NA	TRBD2	TRBJ2-3	CASSSGLAGYTDTQYF	TGTGCCAGCAGTTCCGGGTTAGCGGGGTACACAGATACGCAGTATTTT
TRBV2	NA	NA	TRBJ1-2	CASSELKPSYGYTF	TGTGCCAGCAGTGAACTAAAGCCTTCCTATGGCTACACCTTC
TRBV5-6	NA	TRBD1	TRBJ2-5	CASSRDRGKETQYF	TGTGCCAGCAGCCGGGACAGGGGAAAAGAGACCCAGTACTTC
TRBV2	NA	TRBD1	TRBJ2-2	CASSERRQGWAGELFF	TGTGCCAGCAGTGAACGTCGACAGGGTTGGGCCGGGGAGCTGTTTTTT
TRBV9	NA	TRBD2	TRBJ2-7	CASRGEGSEQYF	TGTGCCAGCCGAGGGGAGGGCTCCGAGCAGTACTTC
TRBV27	NA	TRBD1	TRBJ1-2	CASSLYRDSHGYTF	TGTGCCAGCAGTTTATATAGGGACAGCCATGGCTACACCTTC
TRBV28	NA	NA	TRBJ2-1	CASSSRNEQFF	TGTGCCAGCAGTAGTCGGAATGAGCAGTTCTTC
TRBV5-1	NA	TRBD2	TRBJ2-1	CASSLPPGTSGYNEQFF	TGCGCCAGCAGCCTACCCCCCGGGACTAGCGGCTACAATGAGCAGTTCTTC
TRBV19	NA	TRBD1	TRBJ1-1	CASRFRGQGTEAFF	TGTGCCAGTAGATTCAGGGGGCAGGGGACTGAAGCTTTCTTT
TRBV2	NA	NA	TRBJ1-1	CATDRGIMNTEAFF	TGTGCCACCGATAGGGGGATTATGAACACTGAAGCTTTCTTT
TRBV11-2	once	TRBD1	TRBJ2-7	CASSSRDRGYEQYF	TGTGCCAGCAGCTCCCGGGACAGGGGGTACGAGCAGTACTTC
TRBV6-4	NA	NA	TRBJ1-1	CASTTDIGNTEAFF	TGTGCCAGCACCACGGACATTGGTAACACTGAAGCTTTCTTT
TRBV27	NA	TRBD1	TRBJ1-2	CASSLSQGSYGYTF	TGTGCCAGCAGTTTATCACAGGGGAGCTATGGCTACACCTTC
TRBV10-3	NA	NA	TRBJ2-5	CAISESPKETQYF	TGTGCCATCAGTGAGTCCCCCAAAGAGACCCAGTACTTC
TRBV15	NA	TRBD1	TRBJ1-4	CATSTNQQGINEKLFF	TGTGCCACCAGCACCAACCAACAGGGGATTAATGAAAAACTGTTTTTT
TRBV7-9	NA	TRBD1	TRBJ1-1	CSSSFDRVMNTEAFF	TGTTCCAGCAGCTTTGACAGGGTCATGAACACTGAAGCTTTCTTT
TRBV6-6	once	TRBD2	TRBJ2-7	CASNGGTTYEQYF	TGTGCCAGCAACGGGGGGACGACCTACGAGCAGTACTTC
TRBV11-2	NA	NA	TRBJ2-2	CASSLRDTGELFF	TGTGCCAGCAGCCTGAGGGACACCGGGGAGCTGTTTTTT
TRBV6-5	NA	NA	TRBJ2-7	CASSYRGIYEQYF	TGTGCCAGCAGTTACAGGGGGATCTACGAGCAGTACTTC
TRBV28	few	NA	TRBJ1-5	CASSSTENSNQPQHF	TGTGCCAGCAGTTCGACAGAGAATAGCAATCAGCCCCAGCATTTT